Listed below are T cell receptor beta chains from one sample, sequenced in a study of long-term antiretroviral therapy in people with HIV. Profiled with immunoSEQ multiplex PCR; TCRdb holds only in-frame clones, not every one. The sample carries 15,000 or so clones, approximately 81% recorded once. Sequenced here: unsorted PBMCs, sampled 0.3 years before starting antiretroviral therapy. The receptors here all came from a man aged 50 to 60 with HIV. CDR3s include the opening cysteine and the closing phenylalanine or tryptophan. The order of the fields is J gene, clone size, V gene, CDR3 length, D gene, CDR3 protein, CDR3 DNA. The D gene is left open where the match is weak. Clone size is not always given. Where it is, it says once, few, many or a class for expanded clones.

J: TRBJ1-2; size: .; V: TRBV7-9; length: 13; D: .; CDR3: CASSGGNNYGYTF; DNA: TGTGCCAGCAGTGGGGGGAATAACTATGGCTACACCTTC
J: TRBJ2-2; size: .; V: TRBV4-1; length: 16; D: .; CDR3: CASSQAPRGKTGELFF; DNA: TGCGCCAGCAGCCAAGCCCCTCGAGGTAAAACCGGGGAGCTGTTTTTT
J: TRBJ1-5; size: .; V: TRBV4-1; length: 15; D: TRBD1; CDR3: CASSQPGQGGQPQHF; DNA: TGCGCCAGCAGCCAACCCGGACAGGGGGGTCAGCCCCAGCATTTT
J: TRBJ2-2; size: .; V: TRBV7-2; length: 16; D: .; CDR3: CASSLMGPLNTGELFF; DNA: TGTGCCAGCAGCTTAATGGGCCCCTTGAACACCGGGGAGCTGTTTTTT
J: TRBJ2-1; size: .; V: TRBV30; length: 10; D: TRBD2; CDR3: CAWERGGQFF; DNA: TGTGCCTGGGAGCGGGGGGGCCAGTTCTTC
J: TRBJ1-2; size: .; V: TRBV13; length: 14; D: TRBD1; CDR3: CASSTRTGGDGYTF; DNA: TGTGCCAGCAGCACTCGGACAGGGGGTGATGGCTACACCTTC
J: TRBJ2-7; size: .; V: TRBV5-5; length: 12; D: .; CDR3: CASRPGPYEQYF; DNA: TGTGCCAGCAGACCTGGACCGTACGAGCAGTACTTC
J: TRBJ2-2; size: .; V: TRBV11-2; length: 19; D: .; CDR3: CATEQKREQGMRGTGELFF; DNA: TGTGCCACCGAGCAAAAGAGGGAACAGGGTATGCGAGGCACCGGGGAGCTGTTTTTT
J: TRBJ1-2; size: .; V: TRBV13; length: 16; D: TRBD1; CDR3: CASSSRQGGRFGGYTF; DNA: TGTGCCAGCAGCTCTCGACAGGGCGGGAGGTTCGGTGGCTACACCTTC
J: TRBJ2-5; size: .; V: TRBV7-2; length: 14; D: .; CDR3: CASSLLVQGETQYF; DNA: TGTGCCAGCAGCTTACTGGTACAGGGAGAGACCCAGTACTTC
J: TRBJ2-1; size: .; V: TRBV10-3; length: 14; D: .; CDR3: CAISESGTYNEQFF; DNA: TGTGCCATCAGTGAGTCCGGGACCTACAATGAGCAGTTCTTC
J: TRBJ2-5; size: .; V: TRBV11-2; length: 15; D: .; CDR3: CASSISGPQRETQYF; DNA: TGTGCCAGCAGCATAAGCGGGCCCCAGAGAGAGACCCAGTACTTC
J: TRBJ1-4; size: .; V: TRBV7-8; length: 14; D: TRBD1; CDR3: CASSWETGKGKLFF; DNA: TGTGCCAGCAGTTGGGAGACAGGGAAAGGAAAACTGTTTTTT
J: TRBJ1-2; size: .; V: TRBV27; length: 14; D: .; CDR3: CASSSYGGASGYTF; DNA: TGTGCCAGCAGTTCATATGGAGGGGCGAGCGGCTACACCTTC
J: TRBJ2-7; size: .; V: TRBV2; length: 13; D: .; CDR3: CASRGAPFYEQYF; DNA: TGTGCCAGCAGGGGGGCTCCGTTCTACGAGCAGTACTTC
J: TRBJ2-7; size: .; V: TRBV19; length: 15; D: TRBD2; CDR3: CASSKGFSGGGEQYF; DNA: TGTGCCAGTAGTAAGGGGTTTAGCGGGGGAGGCGAGCAGTACTTC
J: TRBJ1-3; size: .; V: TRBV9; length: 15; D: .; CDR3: CASSPRRTGGDTIYF; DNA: TGTGCCAGCAGCCCCCGACGGACCGGGGGGGACACCATATATTTT
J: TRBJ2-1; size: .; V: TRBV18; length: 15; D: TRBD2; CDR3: CASSQPGLAGEEQFF; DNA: TGTGCCAGCTCACAACCGGGACTAGCGGGTGAAGAGCAGTTCTTC
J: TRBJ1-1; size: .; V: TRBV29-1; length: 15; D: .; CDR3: CSVSAPVQGTSLAFF; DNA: TGCAGCGTTTCAGCCCCTGTCCAGGGGACCTCTTTAGCTTTCTTT
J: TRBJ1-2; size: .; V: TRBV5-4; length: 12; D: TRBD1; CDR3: CASSGDSVGYTF; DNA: TGTGCCAGCTCAGGGGACAGTGTTGGCTACACCTTC
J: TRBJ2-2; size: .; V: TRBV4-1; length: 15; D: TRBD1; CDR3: CASSHAAGGSGELFF; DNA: TGCGCCAGCAGCCACGCGGCAGGGGGAAGCGGGGAGCTGTTTTTT
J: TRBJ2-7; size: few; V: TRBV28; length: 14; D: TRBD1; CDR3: CASSEDRGSYEQYF; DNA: TGTGCCAGCAGTGAGGACAGGGGCTCCTACGAGCAGTACTTC
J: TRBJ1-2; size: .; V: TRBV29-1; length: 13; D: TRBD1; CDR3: CSVEENRGYGYTF; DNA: TGCAGCGTTGAAGAGAACAGGGGTTATGGCTACACCTTC
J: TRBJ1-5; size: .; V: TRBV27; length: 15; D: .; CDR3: CASSTSGGSNQPQHF; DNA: TGTGCCAGCAGTACCTCTGGGGGGAGCAATCAGCCCCAGCATTTT
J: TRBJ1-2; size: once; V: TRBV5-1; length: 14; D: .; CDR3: CASSLQSGGYGYTF; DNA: TGCGCCAGCAGCTTGCAATCGGGCGGCTATGGCTACACCTTC
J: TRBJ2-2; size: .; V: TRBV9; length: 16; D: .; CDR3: CASSVRPNANTGELFF; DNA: TGTGCCAGCAGCGTCCGGCCCAATGCGAACACCGGGGAGCTGTTTTTT